This TCR beta chain was found in a study of T cell clonotyping in hematopoietic cell transplantation. In the study overall: Pretransplant recipient samples were taken after cytoreduction. Study outcomes and limitations: No sorting was done, leaving CD4 and CD8 contributions mixed. Pathologically expanded recipient clonotypes increased progressively from day 30 to day 180 as diversity fell. Few recipient clonotypes overlapped donors; over 95% were de novo at given depth.

Worth noting for this clone: The target antigen is unknown.

This CDR3 is built from 14 residues. Germline V gene lookup returns CDR1 SGHDN and CDR2 FVKESK. V gave up 8 bases and J gave up 7 bases; unmatched junction bases: 12. Profiled with immunoSEQ multiplex PCR; TCRdb holds only in-frame clones, not every one. The data contain tens of thousands of clones, 85% of them seen just once; the ten biggest clones take up approximately 3%. Sample time point: recipient sample about 28 days before transplant, after cytoreduction. The V gene is TRBV14, the J gene TRBJ2-7; TRBD2 matches at 9 bases. The sequencing used peripheral blood mononuclear cells, collected before stem cell transplant. This sequence was found in a man in his fifties or sixties with acute myeloid leukemia. Some clones in this sample may be carry-over from other donors' samples. CDR3 protein: CASGTTGTSSEQYF. The CDR3 DNA reads TGTGCCAGCGGAACAACCGGGACTAGCAGTGAGCAGTACTTC.